A selection of T cell receptor beta chains follows, all from one sample in a study of blood T cell repertoires in COVID-19. Generated by immunoSEQ multiplex PCR, the TCRdb table keeps only in-frame clones and is missing some. The profile shows roughly 220,000 clones, more than 80% of them singletons. Sequencing input: PBMCs or T cells enriched from blood (not recorded which). The receptor set was obtained from a woman between 18 and 30 years old in a cohort exposed to, infected with or recovered from COVID-19 (not recorded which). CDR3s include the opening cysteine and the closing phenylalanine or tryptophan. The D gene is left open where the match is weak. Clone size is stated in some rows and not others, as once, few, many or a class when expanded.

J,D,size,V,CDR3,DNA
TRBJ1-3,TRBD1,-,TRBV10-3,CAIRGQGATGNTIYF,TGTGCCATCAGGGGACAGGGGGCGACTGGAAACACCATATATTTT
TRBJ1-5,-,-,TRBV19,CASTGVSNQPQHF,TGTGCCAGTACAGGGGTGAGCAATCAGCCCCAGCATTTT
TRBJ1-1,-,-,TRBV28,CASMIGAEPTEAFF,TGTGCCAGCATGATAGGAGCAGAGCCCACTGAAGCTTTCTTT
TRBJ1-4,-,-,TRBV6-5,CASSRGWTNEKLFF,TGTGCCAGCAGCCGGGGATGGACTAATGAAAAACTGTTTTTT
TRBJ2-3,TRBD1,-,TRBV5-4,CASSMGTGGIDTQYF,TGTGCCAGCAGCATGGGGACAGGTGGGATAGATACGCAGTATTTT
TRBJ1-6,TRBD1,-,TRBV13,CASSIYRGRGSPLHF,TGTGCCAGCAGCATTTACAGGGGGCGGGGTTCACCCCTCCACTTT
TRBJ2-2,-,-,TRBV5-1,CASSLAEAGELFF,TGCGCCAGCAGCTTGGCCGAGGCCGGGGAGCTGTTTTTT
TRBJ1-4,-,-,TRBV3-1/TRBV3-2,CASTQGGGGEKLFF,TGTGCCAGCACCCAGGGTGGGGGCGGAGAAAAACTGTTTTTT
TRBJ1-1,-,-,TRBV5-1,CASSLALGSRTEAFF,TGCGCCAGCAGCTTGGCCTTAGGGAGTCGGACTGAAGCTTTCTTT
TRBJ1-1,-,-,TRBV2,CASSITQKNTEAFF,TGTGCCAGCAGTATTACACAAAAAAACACTGAAGCTTTCTTT
TRBJ2-1,TRBD1,-,TRBV7-3,CASSSQGARDNEQFF,TGTGCCAGCAGCTCGCAGGGGGCTAGGGACAATGAGCAGTTCTTC
TRBJ2-3,-,once,TRBV24-1,CATSDHRRQTDTDTQYF,TGTGCCACCAGTGACCACCGCCGGCAGACAGACACAGATACGCAGTATTTT
TRBJ2-1,TRBD2,-,TRBV9,CASSVASGGAGGNEQFF,TGTGCCAGCAGCGTAGCTAGCGGGGGGGCCGGGGGTAATGAGCAGTTCTTC
TRBJ1-4,-,-,TRBV14,CASKGDTQYDEKLFF,TGTGCCAGCAAAGGGGACACCCAATATGATGAAAAACTGTTTTTT